These T cell receptor beta chains were read from a single sample in a study of shared clonotypes between healthy human individuals. Here immunoSEQ multiplex PCR was the method, and the copy in TCRdb shows in-frame clones only, minus some. In the table there are over a million clones, around three quarters of which are singletons. Sequencing input: memory CD4+ T cells from PBMCs. The origin of the receptors is a young man in good health. Some clones in this sample may be carry-over from other donors' samples. The CDR3 runs from the conserved cysteine through the conserved F or W. Fields, in order: D gene, J gene, V gene, clone size, CDR3 DNA, CDR3 protein. D genes are given only for firm matches. Size tells how often a clone was seen (once, few, many) or the class of an expanded clone, and some rows leave it out.

D: TRBD2
J: TRBJ2-5
V: TRBV5-1
size: -
DNA: TGCGCCAGCAGCTTGGCCCCGGGACTAGCGGGTGGAGAGACCCAGTACTTC
CDR3: CASSLAPGLAGGETQYF

D: -
J: TRBJ1-2
V: TRBV30
size: few
DNA: TGTGCCTGGAGTCCAGACACGGACACCGATGGCTACACCTTC
CDR3: CAWSPDTDTDGYTF

D: TRBD2
J: TRBJ2-1
V: TRBV5-4
size: -
DNA: TGTGCCAGCAGCCTACGACTAGCGGGCACTGAGCAGTTCTTC
CDR3: CASSLRLAGTEQFF

D: -
J: TRBJ1-1
V: TRBV15
size: -
DNA: TGTGCCACCAGCAGAGATCGGCAGAACACTGAAGCTTTCTTT
CDR3: CATSRDRQNTEAFF

D: -
J: TRBJ1-1
V: TRBV7-9
size: -
DNA: TGTGCCAGCAGCTTCACACAGGGTGGCACTGAAGCTTTCTTT
CDR3: CASSFTQGGTEAFF

D: -
J: TRBJ2-5
V: TRBV28
size: -
DNA: TGTGCCAGCAGTTTAACGGGGAAAGAGACCCAGTACTTC
CDR3: CASSLTGKETQYF

D: TRBD1
J: TRBJ2-3
V: TRBV6-1
size: -
DNA: TGTGCCAGCAGTGCTAGACAGGGGTCGCCATATTTT
CDR3: CASSARQGSPYF

D: -
J: TRBJ1-3
V: TRBV27
size: few
DNA: TGTGCCAGCAGACCCGGGTCTGGAAACACCATATATTTT
CDR3: CASRPGSGNTIYF

D: -
J: TRBJ1-3
V: TRBV5-6
size: -
DNA: TGTGCCAGCAGCTTGGGACCGACCAACTCTGGAAACACCATATATTTT
CDR3: CASSLGPTNSGNTIYF

D: -
J: TRBJ1-1
V: TRBV20-1
size: many
DNA: TGCAGTGCTAGAGGTAAGGGACGGGCTTTCTTT
CDR3: CSARGKGRAFF

D: -
J: TRBJ2-3
V: TRBV10-2
size: -
DNA: TGCGCCAGCACTTCAGGGGGCACAGATACGCAGTATTTT
CDR3: CASTSGGTDTQYF

D: -
J: TRBJ2-7
V: TRBV30
size: -
DNA: TGTGCCTGGAGTCGCGGGGTAGCCTCCTACGAGCAGTACTTC
CDR3: CAWSRGVASYEQYF

D: TRBD1
J: TRBJ2-7
V: TRBV5-4
size: -
DNA: TGTGCCAGCAGCTCATACAGGGGAAAACGCGAGCAGTACTTC
CDR3: CASSSYRGKREQYF

D: TRBD2
J: TRBJ2-1
V: TRBV6-5
size: -
DNA: TGTGCCAGCAGGCAGACTAGCGGGCTCCAGTTCTTC
CDR3: CASRQTSGLQFF

D: -
J: TRBJ2-5
V: TRBV5-1
size: -
DNA: TGCGCCAGCTCCGGGGGGCGGCAGGTAGAGACCCAGTACTTC
CDR3: CASSGGRQVETQYF

D: -
J: TRBJ1-1
V: TRBV28
size: -
DNA: TGTGCCAGCAGCGACACGCGGGAAGCTTTCTTT
CDR3: CASSDTREAFF

D: -
J: TRBJ1-5
V: TRBV4-2
size: -
DNA: TGTGCCAGCAGCCTCCGGGACCCATCCAATCAGCCCCAGCATTTT
CDR3: CASSLRDPSNQPQHF

D: TRBD1
J: TRBJ1-5
V: TRBV19
size: -
DNA: TGTGCCAGTAGTATAGATCACGGGACAGGGGCCAATCAGCCCCAGCATTTT
CDR3: CASSIDHGTGANQPQHF

D: TRBD1
J: TRBJ1-1
V: TRBV2
size: -
DNA: TGTGCCAGCAGTGAATTTCTGGGGCAGGGGGCTCGAGCTTTCTTT
CDR3: CASSEFLGQGARAFF

D: -
J: TRBJ1-2
V: TRBV9
size: few
DNA: TGTGCCAGCAGCGTAGACCGGCTGGGCGACTATGGCTACACCTTC
CDR3: CASSVDRLGDYGYTF

D: -
J: TRBJ1-3
V: TRBV6-1
size: -
DNA: TGTGCCAGCAGTGAAGTGGGGCACACCATATATTTT
CDR3: CASSEVGHTIYF

D: TRBD2
J: TRBJ2-3
V: TRBV5-4
size: -
DNA: TGTGCCAGCAGCCAGACTAGCGACACAGATACGCAGTATTTT
CDR3: CASSQTSDTDTQYF

D: TRBD2
J: TRBJ2-1
V: TRBV2
size: -
DNA: TGTGCCAGCATGGGGACTAGCGACCTAAATGAGCAGTTCTTC
CDR3: CASMGTSDLNEQFF

D: TRBD2
J: TRBJ2-3
V: TRBV4-3
size: -
DNA: TGCGCCAGCGCGCCTTGGGGGGAGGGAGATACGCAGTATTTT
CDR3: CASAPWGEGDTQYF

D: -
J: TRBJ2-7
V: TRBV28
size: -
DNA: TGTGCCAGCAGTTTTAGGGGGAGAAGCTCCTACGAGCAGTACTTC
CDR3: CASSFRGRSSYEQYF

D: -
J: TRBJ2-5
V: TRBV5-4
size: -
DNA: TGTGCCAGCAGCTGGGGGACTGAAGTCCAAGAGACCCAGTACTTC
CDR3: CASSWGTEVQETQYF

D: -
J: TRBJ2-1
V: TRBV25-1
size: -
DNA: TGTGCCACACGTAGGGAGGGGGGGAACAATGAGCAGTTCTTC
CDR3: CATRREGGNNEQFF

D: -
J: TRBJ1-1
V: TRBV6-6
size: -
DNA: TGTGCCAGCAGTAGGAGCATGAACACTGAAGCTTTCTTT
CDR3: CASSRSMNTEAFF

D: -
J: TRBJ2-3
V: TRBV5-1
size: -
DNA: TGCGCCAGCAGCGTTCTAGGGGGATCTGGAGATACGCAGTATTTT
CDR3: CASSVLGGSGDTQYF

D: -
J: TRBJ2-1
V: TRBV21-1
size: few
DNA: TGTGCCAGCAACCTCGGTCGGACTGAGAACAATGAGCAGTTCTTC
CDR3: CASNLGRTENNEQFF

D: TRBD1
J: TRBJ2-7
V: TRBV28
size: once
DNA: TGTGCCAGCAGTATAATGGGACAGGCGAACTACGAGCAGTACTTC
CDR3: CASSIMGQANYEQYF

D: TRBD1
J: TRBJ1-4
V: TRBV9
size: few
DNA: TGTGCCAGCAGCGCCAGGGGGCGCGGTAATGAAAAACTGTTTTTT
CDR3: CASSARGRGNEKLFF

D: TRBD1
J: TRBJ1-5
V: TRBV7-3
size: -
DNA: TGTGCCAGCAGCTTAACAGTCTTGGGACAGGGGGCTAAATGCAATCAGCCCCAGCATTTT
CDR3: CASSLTVLGQGAKCNQPQHF

D: -
J: TRBJ1-1
V: TRBV5-6
size: many
DNA: TGTGCCAGCAGCCACGCCACAGGGCGGGACACTGAAGCTTTCTTT
CDR3: CASSHATGRDTEAFF

D: TRBD2
J: TRBJ2-7
V: TRBV5-1
size: -
DNA: TGCGCCAGCAGCTTGAGCCTAGCGGGGGCCGACGAGCAGTACTTC
CDR3: CASSLSLAGADEQYF

D: TRBD1
J: TRBJ1-4
V: TRBV5-1
size: once
DNA: TGCGCCAGCAGCTTGGTACAGGGGGGACCAGTGAATGAAAAACTGTTTTTT
CDR3: CASSLVQGGPVNEKLFF

D: TRBD1
J: TRBJ1-1
V: TRBV9
size: -
DNA: TGTGCCAGCAGCGCCGGGACAGGGGGGGCTGAAGCTTTCTTT
CDR3: CASSAGTGGAEAFF

D: -
J: TRBJ2-7
V: TRBV4-3
size: -
DNA: TGCGCCAGCAGCCAGGGACACGGCGGATACGAGCAGTACTTC
CDR3: CASSQGHGGYEQYF

D: TRBD1
J: TRBJ2-1
V: TRBV11-2
size: -
DNA: TGTGCCAGCAGCTTAGTGGGACAGGGGGTACTGCAGTTCTTC
CDR3: CASSLVGQGVLQFF

D: -
J: TRBJ1-2
V: TRBV15
size: -
DNA: TGTGCCACCAGTTTAGGACCGACCTATGGCTACACCTTC
CDR3: CATSLGPTYGYTF

D: -
J: TRBJ2-2
V: TRBV18
size: -
DNA: TGTGCCAGCTCACCACTTCTAGCCGCCGGGGAGCTGTTTTTT
CDR3: CASSPLLAAGELFF

D: TRBD2
J: TRBJ2-1
V: TRBV11-2
size: -
DNA: TGTGCCAGCAGCATGGACTCAGCGGGATTAAGGTTCTTC
CDR3: CASSMDSAGLRFF

D: TRBD1
J: TRBJ2-7
V: TRBV6-1
size: once
DNA: TGTGCCAGCGGGGGACGGACAGGGGTAGGCTACGAGCAGTACTTC
CDR3: CASGGRTGVGYEQYF

D: -
J: TRBJ1-1
V: TRBV11-2
size: -
DNA: TGTGCCAGCAGCTTCAATACTCGGTTTGAAGCTTTCTTT
CDR3: CASSFNTRFEAFF

D: -
J: TRBJ2-7
V: TRBV28
size: -
DNA: TGTGCCACGTCGGGGGCCTACGAGCAGTACTTC
CDR3: CATSGAYEQYF

D: TRBD1
J: TRBJ1-2
V: TRBV28
size: -
DNA: TGTGCCAGCAGTATAAGATCAGGGGGCGGGGACTATGGCTACACCTTC
CDR3: CASSIRSGGGDYGYTF

D: TRBD2
J: TRBJ2-1
V: TRBV11-3
size: many
DNA: TGTGCCAGCAGCCAGACTAGCGGGAGTAGGAATGAGCAGTTCTTC
CDR3: CASSQTSGSRNEQFF

D: -
J: TRBJ2-3
V: TRBV6-6
size: -
DNA: TGTGCCAGCAGGGGCGGCACAGATACGCAGTATTTT
CDR3: CASRGGTDTQYF

D: TRBD1
J: TRBJ2-2
V: TRBV30
size: few
DNA: TGTGCCTGGAGGATGCCGGGACAGGGGGCCACCGGGGAGCTGTTTTTT
CDR3: CAWRMPGQGATGELFF

D: -
J: TRBJ1-1
V: TRBV27
size: few
DNA: TGTGCCAGCAGTCCAGCCGCGGGGGCTCGTTTGGCTTTCTTT
CDR3: CASSPAAGARLAFF

D: -
J: TRBJ1-1
V: TRBV28
size: once
DNA: TGTGCCAGCGGGGTTGGGAACACTGAAGCTTTCTTT
CDR3: CASGVGNTEAFF